The 6 T cell receptor beta chains listed next were all sequenced from one sample in a study of shared clonotypes between healthy human individuals. Assay used: immunoSEQ multiplex PCR; TCRdb lists only in-frame clones, some missing. The sample lists 150,000 to 200,000 clones, over 80% occurring once. The sequenced sample consisted of naive CD4+ T cells sorted from blood. The subset here: CD45RA+ positively selected. The receptors were sampled from a woman aged 25 to 39 in good health.

The chain couples TRBV28 to TRBJ1-1; 7 bases fit TRBD1. CDR3 length equals 13 residues. Germline loops: CDR1 MDHEN, CDR2 SYDVKM. V shed 7 bases, J shed 3 bases, and the junction held 5 bases outside the gene matches. The CDR3 nucleotides are TGTGCCAGCAACGGACAGGCGGACACTGAAGCTTTCTTT. Encoded protein: CASNGQADTEAFF.

About this clone itself: One end of the junction varies from germline; a read error may be responsible. The chain uses TRBV4-1 and TRBJ1-4; D is undetermined. CDR1 is MGHRA, CDR2 YSYEKL, per germline. There are 15 residues in the CDR3. The CDR3 sequence: CASSLSQNTIEKLFF. DNA for the CDR3: TGCGCCAGCAGCCTAAGTCAGAACACTATTGAAAAACTGTTTTTT.

The chain has TRBV5-4 and TRBJ1-2; perhaps TRBD1 as D (6 bases). Per the germline V gene, CDR1 is SGHNT and CDR2 is YYREEE (reference sequence). The length of the CDR3 is 14 residues. Between the trimmed V and J ends, which lost 4 bases and 3 bases, there was a span of 13 bases. The CDR3 spells CASSRQWTDYGYTF. CDR3 sequence (DNA): TGTGCCAGCAGCCGCCAATGGACAGACTATGGCTACACCTTC.

V and J are TRBV19 and TRBJ2-3; no reliable D call. V gave up 4 bases and J gave up 4 bases, with 24 bases separating them. The CDR3 runs 18 residues. In germline, CDR1 is LNHDA, CDR2 SQIVND (reference sequence). Written as DNA, the CDR3 is TGTGCCAGTAGTAGGCCACCCAAACTTGGAGAATGGGCAGATACGCAGTATTTT. It yields the protein CASSRPPKLGEWADTQYF.

This chain uses TRBV7-2 with TRBJ2-7; 11 bases line up with TRBD1. CDR3 size: 15 residues. The ends lost 2 bases at V and 3 bases at J; junction bases unmatched: 3. Germline assignment: CDR1 SGHTA and CDR2 FQGNSA. The CDR3, as DNA: TGTGCCAGCAGCTTAAGGGGGACAGGGGGCTACGAGCAGTACTTC. This translates into CASSLRGTGGYEQYF.

V gene TRBV11-2 combines with J gene TRBJ2-1; TRBD2 agrees at 7 bases. Germline CDR1 is SGHAT and CDR2 is FQNNGV. This CDR3 has 14 residues. J gave up 8 bases and V 5 bases, and 9 bases lay outside the gene matches. CDR3 nucleotide sequence: TGTGCCAGCAGCCCGGGGAGGGCCGGGGATGAGCAGTTCTTC. This sequence encodes CASSPGRAGDEQFF.